This TCR beta chain was sequenced for a study of cytomegalovirus exposure and HLA in healthy donors. For the study at large: HLA-typed donors were the source of about 81 million unique TCRs held in an early data release.

Turning to this clone: What it binds is unknown.

J gave up 4 bases and V 2 bases, and 9 bases lay outside the gene matches. Looked up from germline, CDR1 is SEHNR and CDR2 is FQNEAQ (reference sequence). This CDR3 is built from 16 residues. PCR employed 60 Vbeta and 13 Jbeta primers. Profiling relied on immunoSEQ multiplex PCR, and the TCRdb table lists in-frame clones only, not all of them. In the table there are around 150,000 clones, about 75% of which are singletons. Overall study findings and caveats: The study reported that TCR beta sequences accurately predicted HLA-A and HLA-B alleles in most subjects.

The clonotype was recovered from a woman aged 50 to 60 in good health and CMV-seropositive. This chain links TRBV7-9 with TRBJ2-7, with 9 bases lining up with TRBD2. The sequencing sample was made of PBMCs. Written as DNA, the CDR3 is TGTGCCAGCAGCTTATCCGATAGCGGGGGCGGGTACGAGCAGTACTTC. This codes for CASSLSDSGGGYEQYF.